The 5 T cell receptor beta chains below were found in one sample sequenced in a study of blood T cell repertoires in COVID-19. The protocol was immunoSEQ multiplex PCR, while the TCRdb copy is restricted to in-frame clones and leaves out a portion. The table lists 150,000 to 200,000 clones, 70% to 90% of them singletons. Sample: peripheral blood. These receptors were taken from a man aged 55 to 70 with active or convalescent COVID-19.

The CDR3 is CASSPDRASGNQPQHF. The CDR3 coding sequence is TGTGCCAGCTCACCCGACAGGGCGTCGGGCAATCAGCCCCAGCATTTT. The V call is TRBV18, the J call TRBJ1-5; 7 bases are shared with TRBD1. CDR1 is KGHSH and CDR2 is LQKENI in the germline V gene. This CDR3 contains 16 residues. V was pared by 3 bases and J by 2 bases, with 7 bases of the junction left unmatched.

The J gene is TRBJ2-6, the V gene TRBV3-1 (or the pseudogene TRBV3-2); the match to TRBD1 covers 11 bases. The V gene's germline CDR1 is LGHDT and CDR2 YNNKEL (reference sequence). This CDR3 is built from 18 residues. V was clipped by 5 bases and J by 2 bases; unmatched bases: 8. The CDR3 sequence is CASSFLGQGAPGANVLTF. Here the CDR3 DNA reads TGTGCCAGCAGCTTCCTAGGACAGGGGGCGCCTGGGGCCAACGTCCTGACTTTC.

The J gene is TRBJ1-1, the V gene TRBV2; the D gene is possibly TRBD1 (6 bases). Germline-derived CDR1 and CDR2 are SNHLY and FYNNEI. The CDR3 has 13 residues. Trimming shortened V by 7 bases and J by 3 bases, and 12 bases separated the two germline ends. CDR3 loop: CASNWNRDTEAFF. In nucleotides, the CDR3 is TGTGCCAGCAATTGGAACAGGGACACTGAAGCTTTCTTT.

This sequence joins TRBV21-1 and TRBJ1-2. TRBV21-1 is annotated as a pseudogene. The CDR3 consists of 17 residues. The CDR3 spells CASSKALGGAQGYGYTF. The CDR3 DNA sequence: TGTGCCAGCAGCAAAGCGCTAGGGGGGGCGCAAGGTTATGGCTACACCTTC.

The chain has TRBV6-6 and TRBJ2-5; the match to TRBD2 covers 14 bases. From germline, CDR1 is MNHNY and CDR2 SVGAGI (reference sequence). The CDR3 has 16 amino acids. Trimming cost V 6 bases and J 8 bases; bases outside gene matches: 11. CDR3 sequence (DNA): TGTGCCAGCAGCCTAAGGACTAGCGGGGGGTTGAATACCCAGTACTTC. As protein: CASSLRTSGGLNTQYF.